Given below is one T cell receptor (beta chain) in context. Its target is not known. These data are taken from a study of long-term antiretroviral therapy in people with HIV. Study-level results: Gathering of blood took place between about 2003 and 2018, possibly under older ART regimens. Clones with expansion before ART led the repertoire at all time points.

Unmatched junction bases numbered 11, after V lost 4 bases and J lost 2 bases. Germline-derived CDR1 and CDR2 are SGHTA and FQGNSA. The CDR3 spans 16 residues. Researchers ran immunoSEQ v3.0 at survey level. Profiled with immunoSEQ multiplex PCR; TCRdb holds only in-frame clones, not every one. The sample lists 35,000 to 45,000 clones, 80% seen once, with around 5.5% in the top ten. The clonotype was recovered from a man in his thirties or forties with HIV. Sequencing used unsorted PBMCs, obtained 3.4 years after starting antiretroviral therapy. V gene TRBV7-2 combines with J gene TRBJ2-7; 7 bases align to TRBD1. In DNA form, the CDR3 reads TGTGCCAGCAGCTCCTACTCGACAGGGTGGACCTACGAGCAGTACTTC. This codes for CASSSYSTGWTYEQYF.